The 26 T cell receptor beta chains given below trace back to one sample, sequenced in a study of shared clonotypes between healthy human individuals. Produced via immunoSEQ multiplex PCR; TCRdb's table is partial and in-frame only. This sample has hundreds of thousands of clones, with less than 80% found just once. The sample was PBMCs. These receptor sequences come from a woman between 40 and 50 years old in good health. Some clones in this sample may be carry-over from other donors' samples.

This chain links TRBV18 with TRBJ1-2, with 7 bases identical to TRBD1. The germline gives CDR1 KGHSH, CDR2 LQKENI. The V and J ends lost 3 bases and 7 bases, in that order; junction bases with no gene match: 17. The CDR3 extends over 17 amino acids. The DNA of the CDR3 is TGTGCCAGCTCACCCCCTGGTTCAATAAGGGGGCAGGCTGGCTACACCTTC. As protein: CASSPPGSIRGQAGYTF.

Only one count was recorded for this clone. This sequence joins TRBV7-2 and TRBJ2-7; the D gene is possibly TRBD2 (5 bases). The CDR3 is 15 amino acids. CDR1 is SGHTA, CDR2 FQGNSA, per germline. Trimming took off 1 base at V and 0 bases at J, with 10 bases between the two ends. Here the CDR3 reads CASSLGLARSYEQYF. CDR3 in DNA: TGTGCCAGCAGCTTAGGGCTAGCCCGCTCCTACGAGCAGTACTTC.

This clone was seen a few times. The same CDR3 is also encoded by other DNA sequences in this sample. The V call is TRBV2, the J call TRBJ2-1; 7 bases line up with TRBD2. The length of the CDR3 is 15 residues. The V segment lost 3 bases and the J segment 5 bases; nucleotides outside the gene matches: 7. The germline gives CDR1 SNHLY, CDR2 FYNNEI. CDR3 amino acids: CASSDWAGVDNEQFF. Written as DNA, the CDR3 is TGTGCCAGCAGTGATTGGGCGGGAGTAGACAATGAGCAGTTCTTC.

The rearrangement uses TRBV5-6 and TRBJ1-1; possible D gene TRBD1, 6 bases. V gave up 4 bases and J gave up 8 bases, with 9 bases separating them. Germline CDR1 reads SGHDT; CDR2 reads YYEEEE. The length of the CDR3 is 11 residues. The CDR3 coding sequence is TGTGCCAGCAGCCACAGGGAAGAAGCTTTCTTT. This gives the protein CASSHREEAFF.

V gene TRBV6-1 combines with J gene TRBJ2-6, with 7 bases aligning to TRBD1. Per the germline V gene, CDR1 is MNHNS and CDR2 is SASEGT. Trimming cost V 2 bases and J 0 bases; bases outside gene matches: 7. The CDR3 is 18 amino acids. The CDR3 coding sequence is TGTGCCAGCAGTGAACAGGGGGACCCAAACTCTGGGGCCAACGTCCTGACTTTC. This gives the protein CASSEQGDPNSGANVLTF.

J is TRBJ1-1 and V is TRBV4-1, with D uncertain. The CDR3 length is 13 residues. V lost 5 bases and J lost 4, with 11 bases in between. The germline gives CDR1 MGHRA, CDR2 YSYEKL. CDR3 sequence (DNA): TGCGCCAGCAGCTCTTCGGACTTCACTGAAGCTTTCTTT. Its translation is CASSSSDFTEAFF.

The genes are TRBV29-1 and TRBJ1-1, with D uncertain. V lost 1 base to trimming and J lost 4 bases, with 16 bases between them. Germline values: CDR1 SQVTM, CDR2 ANQGSEA. This CDR3 region has 15 residues. This CDR3 reads CSVEAGRFGGTEAFF. The CDR3 DNA sequence: TGCAGCGTTGAAGCGGGGAGATTTGGAGGCACTGAAGCTTTCTTT.

This clone was recorded at least ten times. This specimen includes other DNA sequences encoding the same CDR3. The chain links TRBV18 to TRBJ1-1, with 9 bases that match TRBD1. The CDR3 covers 15 residues. V was clipped by 1 base and J by 5 bases; unmatched bases: 5. Germline CDR1 reads KGHSH; CDR2 reads LQKENI. DNA for the CDR3: TGTGCCAGCTCACCACTGGACAGGGGTAGGACTGAAGCTTTCTTT. It codes for CASSPLDRGRTEAFF.

The chain combines TRBV28 with TRBJ2-3; 15 bases agree with TRBD2. Trimming cost V 4 bases and J 9 bases; bases outside gene matches: 11. The CDR3 consists of 17 residues. CDR1 is MDHEN, CDR2 SYDVKM, per germline. The CDR3: CASSSWGGLAGGRTQYF. For the CDR3, the DNA is TGTGCCAGCAGTTCCTGGGGGGGACTAGCGGGAGGAAGGACGCAGTATTTT.

The J gene is TRBJ1-6, the V gene TRBV27; TRBD1 agrees at 10 bases. Per the germline V gene, CDR1 is MNHEY and CDR2 is SMNVEV (reference sequence). The CDR3 contains 18 residues. V lost 6 bases to trimming and J lost 0 bases; unmatched junction nucleotides: 8. This CDR3 is CASSRRTGGSSYNSPLHF. CDR3 sequence (DNA): TGTGCCAGCAGCCGCCGGACAGGGGGGAGCTCCTATAATTCACCCCTCCACTTT.

The gene calls are TRBV27 and TRBJ2-7; 9 bases align to TRBD2. The CDR3 spans 19 residues. The J segment lost 0 bases and the V segment lost 3 bases, leaving 15 bases of the junction unmatched. The germline gives CDR1 MNHEY, CDR2 SMNVEV (reference sequence). DNA of the CDR3: TGTGCCAGCAGTTTCCTCGGGGGTAGCGGGAGTTCCTCCTCCTACGAGCAGTACTTC. Translated, it gives CASSFLGGSGSSSSYEQYF.

A note on this clone: The junction differs from germline at one of its ends, possibly a read error. This chain connects TRBV6-6 to TRBJ1-1, with D tentatively TRBD1 (6 bases). In germline, CDR1 is MNHNY, CDR2 SVGAGI (reference sequence). The CDR3 covers 15 residues. The CDR3 spells CVSTEGGRGNTEAFF. DNA of the CDR3: TGTGTCAGCACTGAGGGCGGCAGGGGGAACACTGAAGCTTTCTTT.

The chain joins TRBV5-1 to TRBJ2-3, with D maybe TRBD1 (8 bases). Trimming removed 0 bases from V and 1 base from J, with 15 bases in between. This CDR3 is 17 amino acids long. Germline CDR1 SGHRS, CDR2 YFSETQ. The CDR3 here is CASSLDDRGGGTDTQYF. The CDR3 DNA reads as TGCGCCAGCAGCTTGGATGACAGGGGAGGGGGCACAGATACGCAGTATTTT.

This clone was seen once. This chain uses TRBV19 with TRBJ1-1, with D unclear. Between the trimmed V and J ends, which lost 7 bases and 0 bases, there was a span of 9 bases. Germline assignment: CDR1 LNHDA and CDR2 SQIVND (reference sequence). The CDR3 has 13 residues. CDR3 DNA: TGTGCCAGTAACACGGGGATGAACACTGAAGCTTTCTTT. As protein: CASNTGMNTEAFF.

CDR3 in DNA: TGTGCCAGTAGTCCCGACAGGCCGGGGAATCAGCCCCAGCATTTT. Amino acids: CASSPDRPGNQPQHF. The chain carries TRBV19 and TRBJ1-5; D might be TRBD1 (6 bases). Trimming shortened V by 5 bases and J by 4 bases, and 15 bases separated the two germline ends. From germline, CDR1 is LNHDA and CDR2 SQIVND (reference sequence). CDR3 length: 15 amino acids.

J is TRBJ2-3 and V is TRBV28; D uncertain. CDR3 length: 13 amino acids. Germline-derived CDR1 and CDR2 are MDHEN and SYDVKM. V gave up 5 bases and J gave up 5 bases, with 11 bases separating them. The CDR3 DNA sequence: TGTGCCAGCAGTCCCCCTAGTGGAGATACGCAGTATTTT. This encodes CASSPPSGDTQYF.

This clone was counted a few times. The genes are TRBV7-2 and TRBJ2-7, with D unclear. The CDR3 is 13 residues long. Trimming removed 7 bases at V and 0 bases at J, with 10 bases between. Per the germline V gene, CDR1 is SGHTA and CDR2 is FQGNSA. The DNA of the CDR3 is TGTGCCAGCAAGGATCCGGCCTCCTACGAGCAGTACTTC. Encoded protein: CASKDPASYEQYF. The variable domain in full, completed from reference TRBV7-2 and TRBJ2-7, reads GAGVSQSPSNKVTEKGKDVELRCDPISGHTALYWYRQSLGQGLEFLIYFQGNSAPDKSGLPSDRFSAERTGGSVSTLTIQRTQQEDSAVYLCASKDPASYEQYFGPGTRLTVT.

The sample holds one count of this clone. The chain joins TRBV28 to TRBJ2-3; 7 nucleotides align to TRBD2. There are 14 residues in the CDR3. Germline trimming cut 7 bases from V and 2 bases from J; bases unmatched to any gene: 6. Per the germline V gene, CDR1 is MDHEN and CDR2 is SYDVKM. CDR3 DNA: TGTGCCAGCAAGGAGGGGAGGGACACAGATACGCAGTATTTT. Protein: CASKEGRDTDTQYF.

CDR3 DNA: TGTGCCAGCAGTAACCCCACGACAGTAAACATTCAGTACTTC. The encoded protein is CASSNPTTVNIQYF. The chain is built from TRBV6-1 and TRBJ2-4, with D perhaps matching TRBD1 (5 bases). CDR3 length equals 14 residues. Germline V gene data show CDR1 as MNHNS and CDR2 as SASEGT. Trimming left V 5 bases short and J 6 bases short, with 14 bases between.

The chain couples TRBV10-3 to TRBJ1-3, with a tentative D call TRBD1 (6 bases). Germline V gene data show CDR1 as ENHRY and CDR2 as SYGVKD. V was shortened by 7 bases and J by 4 bases, with 11 bases between the two germline ends. The CDR3 is 13 residues long. The CDR3 loop reads CAIKRGPGNTIYF. CDR3 sequence (DNA): TGTGCCATCAAGCGGGGGCCAGGAAACACCATATATTTT.

This chain uses TRBV6-5 with TRBJ1-2; D uncertain. CDR3 size: 12 residues. Germline-derived CDR1 and CDR2 are MNHEY and SVGAGI. V was pared by 7 bases and J by 8 bases, with 14 bases between. This chain's CDR3 is CASIDTYGGYTF. In DNA form, the CDR3 reads TGTGCCAGCATCGACACCTATGGCGGCTACACCTTC.

In its sample, this clone was seen once. Possible read error: a much larger clone is one base away. The same CDR3 is also encoded by other DNA sequences in this sample. The rearrangement joins TRBV6-6 to TRBJ1-1; 8 nucleotides line up with TRBD1. The germline CDR1 and CDR2 sequences are MNHNY and SVGAGI (reference sequence). This CDR3 has 14 residues. CDR3 DNA sequence: TGTGCCAGCAGCCCAGGGGGCCGGGGCACTGAGGCTTTCTTT. As protein: CASSPGGRGTEAFF.

The chain recombines TRBV4-3 with TRBJ2-7; 7 positions agree with TRBD1. Germline CDR1 and CDR2: LGHNA and YSLEER. There are 14 residues in the CDR3. The V segment lost 1 base and the J segment 9 bases; nucleotides outside the gene matches: 9. Written as DNA, the CDR3 is TGCGCCAGCAGCCAAGGTCTAGTAGGACAGGCGCAGTACTTC. It translates to CASSQGLVGQAQYF.

The chain joins TRBV4-2 to TRBJ2-5; maybe TRBD1 (8 bases). With 2 bases removed from V and 5 bases from J, the gap between germline ends came to 21 bases. The CDR3 extends over 17 amino acids. Germline lookup yields CDR1 LGHNA and CDR2 YNFKEQ. The CDR3, as DNA: TGTGCCAGCAGCCAACTCGGGGAGGGACAGGTGGGTGAGACCCAGTACTTC. Translating gives CASSQLGEGQVGETQYF.

This clone was detected a few times. V is TRBV19 and J is TRBJ2-1; 8 nucleotides agree with TRBD1. Germline V gene data show CDR1 as LNHDA and CDR2 as SQIVND (reference sequence). CDR3 length equals 16 residues. With V trimmed by 1 base and J by 0 bases, 2 bases remained unmatched. The chain's CDR3 is CASSIGTGSSYNEQFF. CDR3 in DNA: TGTGCCAGTAGTATAGGGACAGGGAGCTCCTACAATGAGCAGTTCTTC. The full variable domain, with the rest looked up from reference TRBV19 and TRBJ2-1, is DGGITQSPKYLFRKEGQNVTLSCEQNLNHDAMYWYRQDPGQGLRLIYYSQIVNDFQKGDIAEGYSVSREKKESFPLTVTSAQKNPTAFYLCASSIGTGSSYNEQFFGPGTRLTVL.

This rearrangement joins TRBV12-5 to TRBJ2-1; D is undetermined. CDR3 length: 12 amino acids. Per the germline V gene, CDR1 is LGHNT and CDR2 is FRNRAP. V lost 7 bases and J lost 2, with 6 bases in between. The CDR3 reads CASAPAYNEQFF. CDR3 coding DNA: TGTGCTAGTGCCCCTGCCTACAATGAGCAGTTCTTC.